The text below deals with one TCR beta chain. The sample originates from a study of T cell responses to AZD1222 COVID-19 vaccine. Clones were sequenced by immunoSEQ multiplex PCR, and TCRdb holds only the in-frame ones, with some missing. The table shows 150,000 to 200,000 clones, with just over 90% occurring only once. This CDR3 is built from 12 residues. V lost 4 bases and J lost 6, with 7 bases in between. Germline V gene data show CDR1 as SGHRS and CDR2 as YFSETQ. This sample comprised peripheral blood, obtained 28 days after the second AZD1222 dose. The receptor was isolated from an adult who received the AZD1222 COVID-19 vaccine. The rearrangement uses TRBV5-1 and TRBJ2-2; D call uncertain. The CDR3 is CASSPGSGELFF. CDR3 nucleotides: TGCGCCAGCAGCCCCGGTTCCGGGGAGCTGTTTTTT. The full variable domain, in which reference TRBV5-1 and TRBJ2-2 provide the parts outside the CDR3, is KAGVTQTPRYLIKTRGQQVTLSCSPISGHRSVSWYQQTPGQGLQFLFEYFSETQRNKGNFPGRFSGRQFSNSRSEMNVSTLELGDSALYLCASSPGSGELFFGEGSRLTVL.